This TCR beta chain was retrieved from a study of technical replicates of blood from several donors. Some clones are missing from TCRdb's copy, which holds only in-frame ones; the method was immunoSEQ multiplex PCR. The sample carries around 70,000 clones, around 95% recorded once. The junction had 1 base not matched to a gene; V was cut back by 4 bases and J by 2 bases. The CDR3 is 13 amino acids. Germline loops: CDR1 SGDLS, CDR2 YYNGEE. The sample taken for sequencing was T cells isolated from PBMCs. This receptor was identified in a human donor in good health. V gene TRBV9 combines with J gene TRBJ2-7; 9 bases align to TRBD1. This CDR3 is CASSRDRAYEQYF. Written as DNA, the CDR3 is TGTGCCAGCAGCCGGGACAGGGCCTACGAGCAGTACTTC. Full variable domain (missing parts from reference TRBV9 and TRBJ2-7): DSGVTQTPKHLITATGQRVTLRCSPRSGDLSVYWYQQSLDQGLQFLIQYYNGEERAKGNILERFSAQQFPDLHSELNLSSLELGDSALYFCASSRDRAYEQYFGPGTRLTVT.